Presented here are 22 T cell receptor beta chains from one specimen sequenced in a study of cytomegalovirus exposure and HLA in healthy donors. The PCR employed 60 Vbeta primers together with 13 Jbeta primers. TCRdb's table, derived via immunoSEQ multiplex PCR, lists solely in-frame clones and lacks some. Here the sample spans 110,000 to 150,000 clones, roughly three quarters being singletons. Sequencing was performed on PBMCs. These receptors were obtained from a woman aged 50 to 65 in good health and CMV-seronegative.

The chain links TRBV7-8 to TRBJ2-1, with 9 positions matching TRBD2. Per the germline V gene, CDR1 is SGHVS and CDR2 is FQNEAQ. V lost 5 bases and J lost 1; bases outside the gene matches: 15. This CDR3 region has 19 residues. The CDR3 spells CASSRVWRGGLGSYNEQFF. The CDR3 DNA reads as TGTGCCAGCAGCCGGGTGTGGCGGGGGGGCCTCGGTTCCTACAATGAGCAGTTCTTC.

This chain connects TRBV2 to TRBJ2-7, with a tentative D call TRBD2 (6 bases). The CDR3 has 13 amino acids. Trimming took off 6 bases at V and 3 bases at J, with 12 bases between the two ends. CDR1 is SNHLY, CDR2 FYNNEI, per germline. CDR3 bases: TGTGCCAGCAGGACAGCGGGTGGCTACGAGCAGTACTTC. Amino acid sequence: CASRTAGGYEQYF.

This sequence joins TRBV9 and TRBJ2-1; 7 bases match TRBD2. J was trimmed by 2 bases and V by 4 bases; bases with no gene match: 6. This CDR3 is 15 amino acids long. The V gene's germline CDR1 is SGDLS and CDR2 YYNGEE. The CDR3 region has the DNA TGTGCCAGCAGCTTGGCGGGGGTCGCCTACAATGAGCAGTTCTTC. This sequence encodes CASSLAGVAYNEQFF.

The rearrangement joins TRBV10-2 to TRBJ2-1, with TRBD2 identical over 9 bases. CDR3 length: 16 residues. The germline V gene encodes CDR1 WSHSY and CDR2 SAAADI. J gave up 11 bases and V 4 bases, and 15 bases lay outside the gene matches. The CDR3 here is CASSAATSGRLTQQFF. CDR3 nucleotides: TGCGCCAGCAGTGCCGCGACTAGCGGCCGCCTTACGCAGCAGTTCTTC.

This chain links TRBV5-6 with TRBJ1-3; the match to TRBD1 covers 10 bases. Germline V gene sequence: CDR1 SGHDT, CDR2 YYEEEE. Trimming removed 4 bases from V and 2 bases from J; junction bases left unmatched: 12. The CDR3 totals 18 residues. The CDR3 region is CASSPKMGQGSPGNTIYF. The DNA for the CDR3 is TGTGCCAGCAGCCCAAAAATGGGACAGGGGAGCCCTGGAAACACCATATATTTT.

The J gene is TRBJ1-4, the V gene TRBV6-1; D gene uncertain. CDR3 length equals 14 residues. V lost 2 bases and J 8 bases, leaving 12 bases between the germline ends. CDR1 and CDR2 (germline): MNHNS, SASEGT. CDR3 region: CASSEMRAPEKLFF. CDR3 DNA sequence: TGTGCCAGCAGTGAAATGAGAGCCCCCGAAAAACTGTTTTTT.

The chain uses TRBV5-4 and TRBJ2-1; 16 bases agree with TRBD2. CDR1 and CDR2 (germline): SGHNT, YYREEE (reference sequence). Losses at the gene ends were 3 bases for V and 4 bases for J; bases not matched to a gene: 1. CDR3 length: 16 amino acids. Here the CDR3 DNA reads TGTGCCAGCAGCTGGGGACTAGCGGGGGGGTACAATGAGCAGTTCTTC. It is translated as CASSWGLAGGYNEQFF.

V and J are TRBV5-1 and TRBJ1-2; 9 bases are a match to TRBD1. The CDR3 totals 16 residues. The trim removed 0 bases at V and 8 bases at J, leaving 11 bases unmatched. The germline gives CDR1 SGHRS, CDR2 YFSETQ. CDR3 nucleotides: TGCGCCAGCAGCTTGGCCTCGAGTTGGACAGGGGAAGGCTACACCTTC. Encoded protein: CASSLASSWTGEGYTF. Variable domain in full (rest from reference TRBV5-1 and TRBJ1-2): KAGVTQTPRYLIKTRGQQVTLSCSPISGHRSVSWYQQTPGQGLQFLFEYFSETQRNKGNFPGRFSGRQFSNSRSEMNVSTLELGDSALYLCASSLASSWTGEGYTFGSGTRLTVV.

The chain links TRBV7-3 to TRBJ2-1; D is undetermined. The CDR3 is 17 residues long. Per germline, CDR1 SGHTA and CDR2 FQGTGA. With 2 bases removed from V and 2 bases from J, the gap between germline ends came to 16 bases. The CDR3 DNA reads as TGTGCCAGCAGCTTATCTGGGTTTCGGAGCGCCTACAATGAGCAGTTCTTC. Residues: CASSLSGFRSAYNEQFF.

The chain uses TRBV7-2 and TRBJ2-2; 9 positions match TRBD1. Germline trimming cut 5 bases from V and 5 bases from J; bases unmatched to any gene: 12. CDR1 is SGHTA and CDR2 is FQGNSA in the germline V gene. The CDR3 contains 17 residues. The CDR3 reads CASSARTGQGRTGELFF. The CDR3 region has the DNA TGTGCCAGCAGCGCACGAACGGGACAGGGTCGGACCGGGGAGCTGTTTTTT.

This clone was counted a few times. V is TRBV6-4 and J is TRBJ1-1; D is unclear. Germline V gene lookup returns CDR1 MRHNA and CDR2 SNTAGT. The CDR3 totals 13 residues. The ends were cut back, 4 bases at V and 7 bases at J, with 13 bases in the middle. CDR3 DNA sequence: TGTGCCAGCAGTGCCGGGCCTGAGGGTGAAGCTTTCTTT. Protein product: CASSAGPEGEAFF.

The chain uses TRBV7-8 and TRBJ2-3, with D perhaps matching TRBD1 (6 bases). The germline V gene encodes CDR1 SGHVS and CDR2 FQNEAQ. The V end was cut by 5 bases, the J end by 2 bases, with 20 bases between. CDR3 length: 17 residues. The CDR3 DNA follows: TGTGCCAGCAGCCAATGGCGGGCGGACAGAGACACAGATACGCAGTATTTT. It encodes CASSQWRADRDTDTQYF.

The J gene is TRBJ2-2, the V gene TRBV10-1; possibly TRBD2 for D (5 bases). The CDR3 extends over 15 amino acids. V was cut by 2 bases and J by 7 bases, with 14 bases left in between. Germline lookup yields CDR1 WNHNN and CDR2 SYGVQD (reference sequence). The CDR3 loop reads CASSEVRGSDGELFF. The CDR3 coding sequence is TGCGCCAGCAGTGAGGTCCGGGGTTCGGACGGGGAGCTGTTTTTT.

The V call is TRBV9, the J call TRBJ1-2; possible D gene TRBD1, 5 bases. This CDR3 has 13 residues. Germline V gives CDR1 SGDLS, CDR2 YYNGEE. V lost 0 bases, J lost 4 bases, and 7 bases lay in between. The CDR3 bases are TGTGCCAGCAGCGTAGATGACAGCTATGGCTACACCTTC. This sequence encodes CASSVDDSYGYTF.

The rearrangement uses TRBV4-2 and TRBJ1-5; D uncertain. The CDR3 has 14 amino acids. V was shortened by 0 bases and J by 4 bases, with 7 bases between the two germline ends. CDR1 and CDR2 from the germline V gene are LGHNA and YNFKEQ. CDR3 loop: CASSQEGGNQPQHF. CDR3 bases: TGTGCCAGCAGCCAAGAAGGCGGGAATCAGCCCCAGCATTTT.

This clone was counted a single time. V and J are TRBV7-8 and TRBJ1-4; D is undetermined. Trimming cost V 6 bases and J 3 bases, with 29 bases left between them. CDR3 length: 20 amino acids. Germline lookup yields CDR1 SGHVS and CDR2 FQNEAQ. CDR3 DNA: TGTGCCAGCAGTCACGCCTTATTGGTGGAGGGTTTTACGGCTAATGAAAAACTGTTTTTT. The encoded protein is CASSHALLVEGFTANEKLFF.

This clone was counted ten times or more. The CDR3 DNA sequence: TGTGCCAGCGGGCTGTGGCAGCTCTCCTACGAGCAGTACTTC. This translates into CASGLWQLSYEQYF. This sequence joins TRBV11-2 and TRBJ2-7; D is uncertain. The CDR3 covers 14 residues. The germline V and J ends were trimmed by 8 bases and 0 bases, with 14 bases remaining between them. The germline V gene encodes CDR1 SGHAT and CDR2 FQNNGV.

This chain links TRBV4-1 with TRBJ2-5; 13 positions match TRBD2. The germline V gene encodes CDR1 MGHRA and CDR2 YSYEKL. The CDR3 is made up of 17 amino acids. The J segment lost 2 bases and the V segment lost 4 bases, leaving 7 bases of the junction unmatched. CDR3 region: CASSPSRLAGGQETQYF. The CDR3 nucleotides are TGCGCCAGCAGCCCCTCCCGACTAGCGGGGGGACAAGAGACCCAGTACTTC.

The CDR3 DNA sequence: TGTGCCAGCAGTTCGATAGGGGTAATTGAAAAACTGTTTTTT. This translates into CASSSIGVIEKLFF. This rearrangement joins TRBV6-6 to TRBJ1-4, with D perhaps matching TRBD1 (5 bases). The CDR3 covers 14 residues. Trimming pared 4 bases from V and 7 bases from J, leaving 13 bases between. Germline V gene sequence: CDR1 MNHNY, CDR2 SVGAGI (reference sequence).

The rearrangement joins TRBV16 to TRBJ2-7; 8 positions agree with TRBD2. The CDR3 loop spans 14 amino acids. V dropped 2 bases and J dropped 6; count of bases not matched to a gene: 6. Germline CDR1 is KGHSY and CDR2 is FQNENV. The CDR3 spells CASSQRGGSGEQYF. The CDR3 nucleotides are TGTGCCAGCAGCCAACGGGGGGGTAGTGGCGAGCAGTACTTC.

J is TRBJ2-5 and V is TRBV2; 10 bases line up with TRBD2. The germline V gene has CDR1 SNHLY and CDR2 FYNNEI. The CDR3 has 13 amino acids. With 6 bases clipped from V and 11 bases from J, the junction kept 9 bases outside the gene matches. CDR3 region: CASRFQLAGFQYF. CDR3 nucleotide sequence: TGTGCCAGCAGGTTTCAACTAGCGGGGTTTCAGTACTTC.

The rearrangement uses TRBV7-8 and TRBJ2-3; D might be TRBD2 (6 bases). Germline V CDR1 and CDR2: SGHVS, FQNEAQ. The CDR3 is made up of 16 amino acids. Trimming took off 5 bases at V and 4 bases at J, with 19 bases between the two ends. CDR3 amino acids: CASSPPGGWVPDTQYF. DNA of the CDR3: TGTGCCAGCAGCCCGCCTGGGGGGTGGGTCCCAGATACGCAGTATTTT.